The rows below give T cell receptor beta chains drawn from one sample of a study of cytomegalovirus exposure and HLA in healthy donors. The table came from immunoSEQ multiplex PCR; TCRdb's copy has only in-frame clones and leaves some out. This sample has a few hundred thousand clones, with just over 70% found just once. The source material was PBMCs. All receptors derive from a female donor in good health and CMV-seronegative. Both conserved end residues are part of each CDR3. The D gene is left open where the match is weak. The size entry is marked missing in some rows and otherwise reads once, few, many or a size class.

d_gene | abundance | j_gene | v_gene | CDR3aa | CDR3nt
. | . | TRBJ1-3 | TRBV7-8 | CASSLATATSGNTIYF | TGTGCCAGCAGCTTAGCGACAGCAACCTCTGGAAACACCATATATTTT
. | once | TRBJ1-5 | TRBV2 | CASSEELLESQPQHF | TGTGCCAGCAGTGAGGAGCTGCTGGAATCTCAGCCCCAGCATTTT
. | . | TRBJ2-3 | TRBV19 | CASSIVGLPEVAQYF | TGTGCCAGTAGTATAGTCGGACTACCGGAGGTGGCGCAGTATTTT
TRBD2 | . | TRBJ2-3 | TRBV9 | CASSDPPREGSTDTQYF | TGTGCCAGCAGCGACCCGCCCCGGGAGGGAAGCACAGATACGCAGTATTTT
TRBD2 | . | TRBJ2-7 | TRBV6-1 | CASSASGRGYYEQYF | TGTGCCAGCAGTGCTAGCGGGAGAGGCTACTACGAGCAGTACTTC
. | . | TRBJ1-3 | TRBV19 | CASSTTARSGNTIYF | TGTGCCAGTAGTACAACCGCCAGATCTGGAAACACCATATATTTT
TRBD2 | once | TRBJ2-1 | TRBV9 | CASSVADGRASYNEQFF | TGTGCCAGCAGCGTAGCAGACGGGAGGGCCAGTTACAATGAGCAGTTCTTC
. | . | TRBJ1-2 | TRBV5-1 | CASTNSNYGYTF | TGCGCCAGCACGAACTCTAACTATGGCTACACCTTC
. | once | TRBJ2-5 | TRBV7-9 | CASSLARATTLLGETQYF | TGTGCCAGCAGCTTAGCGCGGGCCACTACACTTCTCGGAGAGACCCAGTACTTC
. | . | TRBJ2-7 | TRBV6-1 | CASSERPQVYSYEQYF | TGTGCCAGCAGTGAAAGACCACAGGTCTACTCCTACGAGCAGTACTTC
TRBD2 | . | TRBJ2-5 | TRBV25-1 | CASSDPSGSRQETQYF | TGTGCCAGCAGTGACCCTAGCGGCTCCAGGCAAGAGACCCAGTACTTC
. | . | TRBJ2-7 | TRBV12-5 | CASGLNIDYEQYF | TGTGCTAGTGGTTTGAACATCGACTACGAGCAGTACTTC
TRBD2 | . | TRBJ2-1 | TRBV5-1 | CASSLALLAGPNNEQFF | TGCGCCAGCAGCTTGGCCCTACTAGCGGGACCTAACAATGAGCAGTTCTTC
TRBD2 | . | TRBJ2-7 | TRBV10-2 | CASSATVAGPGYEQYF | TGCGCCAGCAGCGCCACAGTAGCGGGACCTGGGTACGAGCAGTACTTC
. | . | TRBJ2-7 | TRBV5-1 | CASSPGGPLTSYEQYF | TGCGCCAGCAGCCCCGGGGGACCACTAACCTCCTACGAGCAGTACTTC
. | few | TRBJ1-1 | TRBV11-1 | CASSTDSTEAFF | TGTGCCAGCAGCACGGACAGCACTGAAGCTTTCTTT
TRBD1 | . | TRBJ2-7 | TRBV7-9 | CSSSLPPGQGSYEQYF | TGTTCCAGCAGCTTACCTCCGGGACAGGGGTCCTACGAGCAGTACTTC
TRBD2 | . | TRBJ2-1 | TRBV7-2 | CASSLRGGPSGRNEQFF | TGTGCCAGCAGCTTGCGGGGGGGCCCTAGCGGGAGGAATGAGCAGTTCTTC
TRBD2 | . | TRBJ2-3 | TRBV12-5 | CASGPHSGRTDTQYF | TGTGCTAGTGGTCCCCATAGCGGGAGAACAGATACGCAGTATTTT
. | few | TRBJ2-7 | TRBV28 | CASSNRHFPPYEQYF | TGTGCCAGCAGTAACAGGCACTTCCCCCCCTACGAGCAGTACTTC
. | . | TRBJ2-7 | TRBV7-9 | CASSLWLAKRSYEQYF | TGTGCCAGCAGCTTGTGGCTAGCAAAACGCTCCTACGAGCAGTACTTC
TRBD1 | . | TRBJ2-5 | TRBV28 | CASSPAGTGYQETQYF | TGTGCCAGCAGCCCGGCCGGGACAGGGTACCAAGAGACCCAGTACTTC
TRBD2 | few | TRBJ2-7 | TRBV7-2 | CASNRKKGGRAVDEQYF | TGTGCCAGCAACAGGAAAAAGGGCGGGAGGGCCGTGGACGAGCAGTACTTC
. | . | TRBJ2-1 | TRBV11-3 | CASSFSGVYNEQFF | TGTGCCAGCAGCTTTAGCGGAGTATACAATGAGCAGTTCTTC
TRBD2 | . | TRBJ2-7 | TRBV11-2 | CASSWASGYPYEQYF | TGTGCCAGCAGCTGGGCTAGCGGGTATCCCTACGAGCAGTACTTC
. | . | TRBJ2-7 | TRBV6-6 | CATSNEGGSYEQYF | TGTGCCACCTCGAACGAGGGGGGGTCCTACGAGCAGTACTTC
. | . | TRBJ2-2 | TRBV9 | CASSVAVHPGELFF | TGTGCCAGCAGCGTAGCGGTGCACCCAGGGGAGCTGTTTTTT
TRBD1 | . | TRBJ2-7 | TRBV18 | CASSTGTGTYEQYF | TGTGCCAGCTCAACGGGGACAGGTACCTACGAGCAGTACTTC
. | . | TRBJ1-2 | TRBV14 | CASSQDLPGQPMGGYTF | TGTGCCAGCAGCCAAGATCTGCCTGGACAGCCGATGGGAGGCTACACCTTC
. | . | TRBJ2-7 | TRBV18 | CASSPGRQAISYEQYF | TGTGCCAGCTCACCGGGACGACAGGCGATCTCCTACGAGCAGTACTTC
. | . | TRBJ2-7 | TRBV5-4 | CASSFTGSEQYF | TGTGCCAGCAGCTTTACAGGGTCCGAGCAGTACTTC
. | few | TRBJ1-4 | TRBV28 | CASSYGGVSNEKLFF | TGTGCCAGCAGTTATGGGGGGGTGTCTAATGAAAAACTGTTTTTT
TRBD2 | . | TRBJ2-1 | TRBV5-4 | CASSTPGTTHNEQFF | TGTGCCAGCAGTACCCCCGGGACTACCCACAATGAGCAGTTCTTC
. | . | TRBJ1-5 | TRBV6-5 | CASSPGSGDQPQHF | TGTGCCAGCAGTCCGGGATCGGGAGATCAGCCCCAGCATTTT
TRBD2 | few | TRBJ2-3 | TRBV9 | CASSAGTSSTDTQYF | TGTGCCAGCAGCGCGGGGACTAGCTCCACAGATACGCAGTATTTT
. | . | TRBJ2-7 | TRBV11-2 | CASSSISSGSYEQYF | TGTGCCAGCAGCTCCATTAGCTCCGGCTCCTACGAGCAGTACTTC
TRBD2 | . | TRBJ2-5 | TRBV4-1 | CASSHLAGEEETQYF | TGCGCCAGCAGCCATCTAGCGGGAGAGGAAGAGACCCAGTACTTC